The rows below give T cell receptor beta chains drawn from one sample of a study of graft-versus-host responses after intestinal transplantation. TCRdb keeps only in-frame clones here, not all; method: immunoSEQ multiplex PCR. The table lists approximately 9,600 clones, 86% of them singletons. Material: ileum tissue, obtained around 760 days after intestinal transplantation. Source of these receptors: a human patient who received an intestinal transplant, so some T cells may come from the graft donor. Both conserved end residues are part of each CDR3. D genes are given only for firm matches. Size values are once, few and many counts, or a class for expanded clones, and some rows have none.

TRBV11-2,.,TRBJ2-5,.,TGTGCCAGCAGCTTAGCTGGGGGCGCCGAGACCCAGTACTTC,CASSLAGGAETQYF
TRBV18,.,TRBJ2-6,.,TGTGCCAGCTCACCATCGGGATCTGGGGCCAACGTCCTGACTTTC,CASSPSGSGANVLTF
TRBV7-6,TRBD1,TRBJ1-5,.,TGTGCCAGCAGCTTAGGGACAGGGGCGAATCAGCCCCAGCATTTT,CASSLGTGANQPQHF
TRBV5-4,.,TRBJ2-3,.,TGTGCCAGCAGCTTGACCCCGATCCGGGAGGATACGCAGTATTTT,CASSLTPIREDTQYF
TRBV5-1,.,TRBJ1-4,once,TGCGCCAGCATGGGGCAGACGGGTGAAAAACTGTTTTTT,CASMGQTGEKLFF
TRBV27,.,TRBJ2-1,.,TGTGCCAGCAGTTTACGGGCACCTATTAGTAGTGAGCAGTTCTTC,CASSLRAPISSEQFF
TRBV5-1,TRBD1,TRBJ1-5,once,TGCGCCATGCCGATGTGGGACAGGAAGAATCAGCCCCAGCATTTT,CAMPMWDRKNQPQHF
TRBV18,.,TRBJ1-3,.,TGTGCCAGCTCCTCACCAGGACCGAAACTCGCGACTGGAAACACCATATATTTT,CASSSPGPKLATGNTIYF
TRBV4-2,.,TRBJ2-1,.,TGTGCCAGCAGCCAAGACCCCGGACAGGCGGGGTCCTACAATGAGCAGTTCTTC,CASSQDPGQAGSYNEQFF
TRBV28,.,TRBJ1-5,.,TGTGCCAGCAGTTTAGTCCAGGAACCACAGCCCCAGCATTTT,CASSLVQEPQPQHF
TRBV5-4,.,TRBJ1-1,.,TGTGCCAGCAGCCCCCCTGGGGGGGTTGAAGCTTTCTTT,CASSPPGGVEAFF
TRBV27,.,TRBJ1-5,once,TGTGCCAGCAGTTTAGGGACGCGGGGGGATCAGCCCCAGCATTTT,CASSLGTRGDQPQHF
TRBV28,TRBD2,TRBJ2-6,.,TGTGCCAGCAGTTTGTTAGGACTAGCGGGGGTCTCTGGGGCCAACGTCCTGACTTTC,CASSLLGLAGVSGANVLTF
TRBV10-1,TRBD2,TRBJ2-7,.,TGCGCCAGCAGTAGGACTAGCGGGAGGGGAGACGAGCAGTACTTC,CASSRTSGRGDEQYF
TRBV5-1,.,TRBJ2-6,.,TGCGCCAGCAGCCGCAGGACAGTTTTTCGAACTGACTCTGGGGCCAACGTCCTGACTTTC,CASSRRTVFRTDSGANVLTF
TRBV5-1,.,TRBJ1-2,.,TGCGCCAGCAGCTGGGAGGGAGAGAAAAATGGCTACACCTTC,CASSWEGEKNGYTF
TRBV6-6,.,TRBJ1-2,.,TGTGCCAGCAGTTCCCTGGGGCGGACTTATGGCTACACCTTC,CASSSLGRTYGYTF
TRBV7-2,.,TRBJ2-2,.,TGTGCCAGCACCCAAGCCGTTGACACCGGGGAGCTGTTTTTT,CASTQAVDTGELFF
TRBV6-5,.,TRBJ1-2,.,TGTGCCAGCAGTTACGGTGGCTATGGCTACACCTTC,CASSYGGYGYTF
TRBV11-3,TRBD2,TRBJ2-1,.,TGTGCCAGCAGCTTAGATATAGCGGGAGTAGGGTACAATGAGCAGTTCTTC,CASSLDIAGVGYNEQFF
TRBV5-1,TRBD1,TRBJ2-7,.,TGCGCCAGCAGTCGGGGACAGGGGTCCTACGAGCAGTACTTC,CASSRGQGSYEQYF
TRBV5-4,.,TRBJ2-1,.,TGTGCCAGCAGCTCCCCGGAGGGGGGCCGTAGGAATGAGCAGTTCTTC,CASSSPEGGRRNEQFF
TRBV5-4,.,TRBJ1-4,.,TGTGCCAGCAGCCGCACATTGCAGAATGAAAAACTGTTTTTT,CASSRTLQNEKLFF
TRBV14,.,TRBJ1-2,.,TGTGCCAGCAGCCAAGTTGGGTTCGGGGGGCTCGATGGCTACACCTTC,CASSQVGFGGLDGYTF
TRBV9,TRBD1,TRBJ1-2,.,TGTGCCAGCAGCGTAGGGGGGGCAGGGGGGGGCTATGGCTACACCTTC,CASSVGGAGGGYGYTF
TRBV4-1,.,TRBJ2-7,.,TGCGCCAGCAGCCAAGGACCGGCCTACGAGCAGTACTTC,CASSQGPAYEQYF
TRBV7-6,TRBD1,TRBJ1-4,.,TGTGCCAGCAGCTTAGAAGGGGGGACAGGCTACTTTAATGAAAAACTGTTTTTT,CASSLEGGTGYFNEKLFF
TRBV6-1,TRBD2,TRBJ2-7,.,TGTGCCAGCAGTGAAAAGCGGGAGCCCTACGAGCAGTACTTC,CASSEKREPYEQYF
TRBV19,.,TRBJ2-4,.,TGTGCCAGTAGTATAGATCAAATAGCAGGGAGGAACATTCAGTACTTC,CASSIDQIAGRNIQYF
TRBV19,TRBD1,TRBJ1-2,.,TGTGCCAGCCGGGACAGGGGCCATTCTAACTATGGCTACACCTTC,CASRDRGHSNYGYTF
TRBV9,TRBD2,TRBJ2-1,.,TGTGCCAGCAGCGCACTAGCGGGAGATCGGGTACGCCTCCATGAGCAGTTCTTC,CASSALAGDRVRLHEQFF
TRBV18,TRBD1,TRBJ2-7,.,TGTGCCAGCACGTCGGGACAGGGGAATTACGAGCAGTACTTC,CASTSGQGNYEQYF
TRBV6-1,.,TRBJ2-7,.,TGTGCCAGCAGTGAAGGAACAGTCTTCCACGAGCAGTACTTC,CASSEGTVFHEQYF
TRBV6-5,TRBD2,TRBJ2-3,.,TGTGCCAGCAGTTACTGGCGGGAGGCAGATACGCAGTATTTT,CASSYWREADTQYF
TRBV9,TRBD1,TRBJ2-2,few,TGTGCCAGCAGCCGGGACAGGGCCACCGGGGAGCTGTTTTTT,CASSRDRATGELFF
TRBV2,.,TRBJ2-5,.,TGTGCCAGCAGTGTAGGGCAGTGGGGAGAGACCCAGTACTTC,CASSVGQWGETQYF
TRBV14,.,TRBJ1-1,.,TGTGCCAGCAGCCAAGATACAGGACTGAACACTGAAGCTTTCTTT,CASSQDTGLNTEAFF
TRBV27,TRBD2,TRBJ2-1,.,TGTGCCAGCTGGCGGGAGACTAGCTCCTACAATGAGCAGTTCTTC,CASWRETSSYNEQFF
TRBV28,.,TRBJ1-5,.,TGTGCCAGCAGTTTCCAGGGTTCGTATCAGCCCCAGCATTTT,CASSFQGSYQPQHF
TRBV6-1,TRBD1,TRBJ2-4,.,TGTGCCAGCAGTGAACGTGGCACAGGGGGAGACATTCAGTACTTC,CASSERGTGGDIQYF
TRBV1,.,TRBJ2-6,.,TGCACCAGCAGGTTTTGTTGTGCACAAAGTCGGGCCAACGTCCTGACTTTC,CTSRFCCAQSRANVLTF
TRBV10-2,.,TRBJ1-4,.,TGCGCCAGCAGCGGAGTAACTGGACCCCGTGAAAAACTGTTTTTT,CASSGVTGPREKLFF
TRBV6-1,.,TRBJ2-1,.,TGTGCCAGCAGCCCGTTTAGAGTTAATGAGCAGTTCTTC,CASSPFRVNEQFF
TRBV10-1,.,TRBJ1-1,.,TGCGCCAGCTCCCTACGAGGGGCCCCGGGGGCTGAAGCTTTCTTT,CASSLRGAPGAEAFF
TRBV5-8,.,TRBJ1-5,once,TGTGCCAGCAGCTTGGCGGGGTCTGGTGAGCCCCAGCATTTT,CASSLAGSGEPQHF
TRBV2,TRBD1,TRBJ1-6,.,TGTGCCAGCCGGAAGGAGGGGGCTGATTCACCCCTCCACTTT,CASRKEGADSPLHF
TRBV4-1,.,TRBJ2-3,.,TGCGCCAGCAGCCAAGACTTCACAGATACGCAGTATTTT,CASSQDFTDTQYF
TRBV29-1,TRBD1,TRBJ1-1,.,TGCAGCGTACATTACAGGGGGATGAACACTGAAGCTTTCTTT,CSVHYRGMNTEAFF
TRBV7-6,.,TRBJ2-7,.,TGTGCCAGCAGCTTATTGACCCGCCGAGGTTACGAGCAGTACTTC,CASSLLTRRGYEQYF